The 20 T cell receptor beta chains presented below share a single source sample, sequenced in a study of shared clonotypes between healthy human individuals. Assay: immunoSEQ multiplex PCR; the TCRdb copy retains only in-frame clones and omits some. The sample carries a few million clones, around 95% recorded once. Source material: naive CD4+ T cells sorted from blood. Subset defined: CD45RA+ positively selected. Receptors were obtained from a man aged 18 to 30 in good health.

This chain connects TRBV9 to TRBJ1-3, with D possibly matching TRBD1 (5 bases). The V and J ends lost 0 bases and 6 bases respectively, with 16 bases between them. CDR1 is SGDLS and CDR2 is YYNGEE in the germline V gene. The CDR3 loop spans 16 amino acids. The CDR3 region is CASSVGSGQGLNTIYF. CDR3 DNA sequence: TGTGCCAGCAGCGTAGGATCGGGGCAGGGCTTAAACACCATATATTTT.

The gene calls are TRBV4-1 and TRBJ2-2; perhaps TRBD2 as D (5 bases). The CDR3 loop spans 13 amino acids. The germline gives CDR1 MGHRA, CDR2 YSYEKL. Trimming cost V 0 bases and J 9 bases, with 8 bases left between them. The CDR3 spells CASSQDRRRELFF. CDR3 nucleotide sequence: TGCGCCAGCAGCCAAGATCGGAGGCGGGAGCTGTTTTTT.

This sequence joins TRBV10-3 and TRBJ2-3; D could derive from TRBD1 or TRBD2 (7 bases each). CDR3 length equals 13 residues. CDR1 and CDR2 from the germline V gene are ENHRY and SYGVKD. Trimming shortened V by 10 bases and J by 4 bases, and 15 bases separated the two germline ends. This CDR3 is CATAGGVADTQYF. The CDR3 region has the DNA TGTGCCACCGCAGGGGGGGTGGCAGATACGCAGTATTTT.

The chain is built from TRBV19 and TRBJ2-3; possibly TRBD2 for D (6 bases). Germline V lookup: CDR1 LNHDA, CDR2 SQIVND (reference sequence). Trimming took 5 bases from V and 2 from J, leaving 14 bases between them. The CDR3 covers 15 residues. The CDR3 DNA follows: TGTGCCAGTAGTCGTGCGGCGGGGAACACAGATACGCAGTATTTT. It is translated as CASSRAAGNTDTQYF. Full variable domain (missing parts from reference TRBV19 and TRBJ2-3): DGGITQSPKYLFRKEGQNVTLSCEQNLNHDAMYWYRQDPGQGLRLIYYSQIVNDFQKGDIAEGYSVSREKKESFPLTVTSAQKNPTAFYLCASSRAAGNTDTQYFGPGTRLTVL.

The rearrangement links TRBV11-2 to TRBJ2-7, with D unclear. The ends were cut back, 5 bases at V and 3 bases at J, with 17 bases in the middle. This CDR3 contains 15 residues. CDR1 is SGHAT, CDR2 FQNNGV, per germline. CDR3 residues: CASSPRLTESYEQYF. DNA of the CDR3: TGTGCCAGCAGCCCGCGCCTAACAGAGAGCTACGAGCAGTACTTC.

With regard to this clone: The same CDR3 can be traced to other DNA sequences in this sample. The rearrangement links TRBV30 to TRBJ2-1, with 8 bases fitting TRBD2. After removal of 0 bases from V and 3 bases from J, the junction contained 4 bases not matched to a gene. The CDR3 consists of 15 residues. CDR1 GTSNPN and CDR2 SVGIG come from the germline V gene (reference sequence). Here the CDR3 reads CAWSVRSGSYNEQFF. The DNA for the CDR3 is TGTGCCTGGAGTGTACGAAGCGGGAGCTACAATGAGCAGTTCTTC.

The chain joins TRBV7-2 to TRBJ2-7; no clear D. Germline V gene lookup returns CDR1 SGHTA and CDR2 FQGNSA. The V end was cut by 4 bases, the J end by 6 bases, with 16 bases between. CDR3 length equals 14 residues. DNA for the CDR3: TGTGCCAGCAGCTCGGTTAGAGCCCCAAGCGAGCAGTACTTC. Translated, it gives CASSSVRAPSEQYF.

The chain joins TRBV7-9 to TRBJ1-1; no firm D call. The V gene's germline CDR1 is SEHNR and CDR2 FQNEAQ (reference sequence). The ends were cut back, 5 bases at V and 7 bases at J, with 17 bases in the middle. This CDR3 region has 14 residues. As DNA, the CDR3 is TGTGCCAGCAGCCATCAGAGTGGGCGGAATGAAGCTTTCTTT. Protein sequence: CASSHQSGRNEAFF.

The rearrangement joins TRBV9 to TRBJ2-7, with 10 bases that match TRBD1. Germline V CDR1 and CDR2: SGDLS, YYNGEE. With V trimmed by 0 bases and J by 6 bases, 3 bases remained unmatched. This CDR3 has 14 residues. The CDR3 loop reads CASSVDDRGPEQYF. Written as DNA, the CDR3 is TGTGCCAGCAGCGTAGACGACAGGGGGCCCGAGCAGTACTTC.

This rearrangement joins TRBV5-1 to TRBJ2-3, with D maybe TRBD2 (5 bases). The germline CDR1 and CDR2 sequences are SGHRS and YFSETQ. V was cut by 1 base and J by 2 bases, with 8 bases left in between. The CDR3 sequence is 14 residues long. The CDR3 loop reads CASSLFDYTDTQYF. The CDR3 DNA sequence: TGCGCCAGCAGCTTGTTTGACTACACAGATACGCAGTATTTT.

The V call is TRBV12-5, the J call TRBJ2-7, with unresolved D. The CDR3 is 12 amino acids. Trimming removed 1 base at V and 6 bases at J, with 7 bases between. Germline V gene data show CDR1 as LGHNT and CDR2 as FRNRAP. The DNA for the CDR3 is TGTGCTAGTGGTTTGGCCGTAGGCGAGCAGTACTTC. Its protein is CASGLAVGEQYF.

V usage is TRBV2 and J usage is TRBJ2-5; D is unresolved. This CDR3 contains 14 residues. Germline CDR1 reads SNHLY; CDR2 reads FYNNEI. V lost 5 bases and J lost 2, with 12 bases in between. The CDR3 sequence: CASSSQPAQETQYF. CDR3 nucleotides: TGTGCCAGCAGTTCACAGCCCGCGCAAGAGACCCAGTACTTC.

Here the CDR3 reads CASSSLGGPRFEAFF. The CDR3 region has the DNA TGTGCCAGCAGTTCACTTGGGGGGCCTCGTTTTGAAGCTTTCTTT. The rearrangement uses TRBV27 and TRBJ1-1; D is possibly TRBD1 (6 bases). Germline V gives CDR1 MNHEY, CDR2 SMNVEV (reference sequence). V dropped 4 bases and J dropped 7 bases, with 19 bases sitting between them. The CDR3 totals 15 residues.

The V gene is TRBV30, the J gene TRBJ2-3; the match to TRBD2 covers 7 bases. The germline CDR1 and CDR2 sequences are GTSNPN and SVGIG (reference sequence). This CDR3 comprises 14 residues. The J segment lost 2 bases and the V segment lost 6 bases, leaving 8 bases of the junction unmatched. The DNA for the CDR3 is TGTGCCTGTCTCCGGAGCGGGACCACAGATACGCAGTATTTT. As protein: CACLRSGTTDTQYF.

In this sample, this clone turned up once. The CDR3 is CASSESGLWPNEQFF. CDR3 DNA: TGTGCCAGCAGTGAATCGGGACTCTGGCCCAATGAGCAGTTCTTC. This chain connects TRBV6-1 to TRBJ2-1; weak D call: TRBD2 (6 bases). Between the trimmed V and J ends, which lost 2 bases and 6 bases, there was a span of 14 bases. Germline loops: CDR1 MNHNS, CDR2 SASEGT. The CDR3 covers 15 residues.

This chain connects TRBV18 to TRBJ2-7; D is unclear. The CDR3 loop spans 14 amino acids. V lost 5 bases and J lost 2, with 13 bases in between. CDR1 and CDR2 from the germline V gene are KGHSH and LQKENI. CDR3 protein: CASSSRVLTYEQYF. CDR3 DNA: TGTGCCAGCTCATCCCGGGTCCTCACCTACGAGCAGTACTTC.

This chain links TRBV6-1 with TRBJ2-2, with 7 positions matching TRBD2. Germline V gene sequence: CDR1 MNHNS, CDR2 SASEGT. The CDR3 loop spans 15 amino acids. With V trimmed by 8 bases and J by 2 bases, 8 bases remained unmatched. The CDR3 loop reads CASRAGDTNTGELFF. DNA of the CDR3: TGTGCCAGCCGCGCGGGAGACACCAACACCGGGGAGCTGTTTTTT.

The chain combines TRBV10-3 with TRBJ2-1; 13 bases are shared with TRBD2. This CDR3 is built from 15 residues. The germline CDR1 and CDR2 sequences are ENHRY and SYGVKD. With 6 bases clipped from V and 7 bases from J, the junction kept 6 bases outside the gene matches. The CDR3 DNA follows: TGTGCCATCAGCAGACTAGCGGGGGGCGCGAATGAGCAGTTCTTC. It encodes CAISRLAGGANEQFF.

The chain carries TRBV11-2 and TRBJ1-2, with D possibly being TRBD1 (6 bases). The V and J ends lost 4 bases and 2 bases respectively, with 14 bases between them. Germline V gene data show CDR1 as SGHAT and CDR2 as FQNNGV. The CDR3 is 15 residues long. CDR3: CASSSPQGGNYGYTF. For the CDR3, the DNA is TGTGCCAGCAGCTCCCCACAGGGAGGGAACTATGGCTACACCTTC.

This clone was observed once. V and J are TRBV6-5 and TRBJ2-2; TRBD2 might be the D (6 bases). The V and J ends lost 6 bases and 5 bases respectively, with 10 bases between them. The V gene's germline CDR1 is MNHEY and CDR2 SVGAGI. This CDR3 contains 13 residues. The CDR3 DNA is TGTGCCAGCAGCCGTGGGAGGACCGGGGAGCTGTTTTTT. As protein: CASSRGRTGELFF.